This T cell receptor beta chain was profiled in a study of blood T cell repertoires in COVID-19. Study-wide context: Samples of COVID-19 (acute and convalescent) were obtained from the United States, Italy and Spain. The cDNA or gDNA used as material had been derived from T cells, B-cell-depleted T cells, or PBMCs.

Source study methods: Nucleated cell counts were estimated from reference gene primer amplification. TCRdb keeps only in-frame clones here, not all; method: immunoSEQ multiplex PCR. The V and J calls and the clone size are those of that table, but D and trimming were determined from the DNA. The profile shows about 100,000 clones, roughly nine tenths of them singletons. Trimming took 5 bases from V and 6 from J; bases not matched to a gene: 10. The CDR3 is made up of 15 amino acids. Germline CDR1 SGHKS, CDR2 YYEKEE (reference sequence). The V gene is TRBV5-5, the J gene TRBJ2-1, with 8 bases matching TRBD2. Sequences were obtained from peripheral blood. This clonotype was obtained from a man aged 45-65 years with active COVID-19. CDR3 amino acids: CASRQPGLEFNEQFF. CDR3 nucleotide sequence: TGTGCCAGCAGGCAGCCGGGACTAGAGTTCAATGAGCAGTTCTTC. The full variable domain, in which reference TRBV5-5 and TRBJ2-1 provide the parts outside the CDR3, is DAGVTQSPTHLIKTRGQQVTLRCSPISGHKSVSWYQQVLGQGPQFIFQYYEKEERGRGNFPDRFSARQFPNYSSELNVNALLLGDSALYLCASRQPGLEFNEQFFGPGTRLTVL.